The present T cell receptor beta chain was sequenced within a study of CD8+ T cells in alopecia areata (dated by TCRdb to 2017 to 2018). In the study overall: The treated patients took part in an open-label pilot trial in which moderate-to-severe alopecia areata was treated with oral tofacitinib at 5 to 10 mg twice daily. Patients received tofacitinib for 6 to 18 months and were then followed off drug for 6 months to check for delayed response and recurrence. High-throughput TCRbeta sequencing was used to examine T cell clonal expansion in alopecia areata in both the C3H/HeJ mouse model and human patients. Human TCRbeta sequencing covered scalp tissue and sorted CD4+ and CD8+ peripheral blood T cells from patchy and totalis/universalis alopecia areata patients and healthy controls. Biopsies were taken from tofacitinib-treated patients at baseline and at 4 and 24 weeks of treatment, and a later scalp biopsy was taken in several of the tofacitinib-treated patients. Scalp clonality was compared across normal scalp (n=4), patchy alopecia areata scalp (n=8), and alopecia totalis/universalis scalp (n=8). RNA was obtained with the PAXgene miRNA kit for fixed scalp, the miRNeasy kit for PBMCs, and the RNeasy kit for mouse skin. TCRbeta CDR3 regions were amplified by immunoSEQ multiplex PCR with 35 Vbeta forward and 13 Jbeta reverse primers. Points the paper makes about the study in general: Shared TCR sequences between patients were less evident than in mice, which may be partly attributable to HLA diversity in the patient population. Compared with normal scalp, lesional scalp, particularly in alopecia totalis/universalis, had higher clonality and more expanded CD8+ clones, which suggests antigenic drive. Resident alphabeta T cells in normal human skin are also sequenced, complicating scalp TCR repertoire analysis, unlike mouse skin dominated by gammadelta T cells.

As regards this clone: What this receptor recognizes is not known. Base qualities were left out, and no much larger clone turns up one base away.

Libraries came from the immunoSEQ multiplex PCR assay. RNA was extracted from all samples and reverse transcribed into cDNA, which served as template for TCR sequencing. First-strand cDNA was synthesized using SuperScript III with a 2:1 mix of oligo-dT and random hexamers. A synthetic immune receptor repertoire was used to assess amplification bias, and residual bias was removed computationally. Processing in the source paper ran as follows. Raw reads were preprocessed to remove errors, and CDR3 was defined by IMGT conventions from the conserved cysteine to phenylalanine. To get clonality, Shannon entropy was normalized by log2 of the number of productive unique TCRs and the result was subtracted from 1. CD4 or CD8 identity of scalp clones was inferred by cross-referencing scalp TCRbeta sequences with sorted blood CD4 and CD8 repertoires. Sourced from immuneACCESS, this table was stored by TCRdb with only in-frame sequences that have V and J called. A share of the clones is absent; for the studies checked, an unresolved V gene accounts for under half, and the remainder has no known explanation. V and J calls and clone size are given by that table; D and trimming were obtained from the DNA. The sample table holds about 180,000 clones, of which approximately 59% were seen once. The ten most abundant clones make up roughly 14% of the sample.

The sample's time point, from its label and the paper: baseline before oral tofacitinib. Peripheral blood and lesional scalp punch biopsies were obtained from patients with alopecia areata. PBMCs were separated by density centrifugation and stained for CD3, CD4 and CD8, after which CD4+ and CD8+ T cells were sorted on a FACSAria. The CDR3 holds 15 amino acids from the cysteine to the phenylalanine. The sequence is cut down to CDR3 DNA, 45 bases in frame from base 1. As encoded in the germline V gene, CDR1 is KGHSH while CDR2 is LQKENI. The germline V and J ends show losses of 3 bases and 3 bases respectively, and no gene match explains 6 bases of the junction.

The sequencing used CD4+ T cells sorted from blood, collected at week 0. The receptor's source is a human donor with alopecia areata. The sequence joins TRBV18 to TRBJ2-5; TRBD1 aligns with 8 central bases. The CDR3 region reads CASSPGTGGKETQYF. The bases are TGTGCCAGCTCACCCGGGACAGGCGGAAAAGAGACCCAGTACTTC.